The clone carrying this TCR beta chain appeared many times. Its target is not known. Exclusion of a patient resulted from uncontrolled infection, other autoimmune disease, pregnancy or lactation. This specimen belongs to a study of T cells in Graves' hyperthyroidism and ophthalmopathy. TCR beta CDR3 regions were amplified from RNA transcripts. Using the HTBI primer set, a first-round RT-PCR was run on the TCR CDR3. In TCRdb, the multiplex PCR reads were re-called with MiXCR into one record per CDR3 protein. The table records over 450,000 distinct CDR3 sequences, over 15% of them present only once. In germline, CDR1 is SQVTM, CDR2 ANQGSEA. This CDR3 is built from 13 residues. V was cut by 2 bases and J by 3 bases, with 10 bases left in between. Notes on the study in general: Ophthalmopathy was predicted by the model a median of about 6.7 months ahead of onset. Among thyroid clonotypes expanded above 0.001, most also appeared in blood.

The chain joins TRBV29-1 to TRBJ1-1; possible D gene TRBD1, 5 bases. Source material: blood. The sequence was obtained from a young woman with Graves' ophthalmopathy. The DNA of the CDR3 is TGCAGCGTTGAATTCGGAGGGGACACTGAAGCTTTCTTT. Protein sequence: CSVEFGGDTEAFF.